Shown below are 10 T cell receptor beta chains from a single sample sequenced in a study of blood T cell repertoires in COVID-19. Sequenced by immunoSEQ multiplex PCR; TCRdb stores in-frame clones only, minus some. The sample holds hundreds of thousands of clones, 85% to 90% seen once. The sample consisted of peripheral blood. All receptors come from a man between 65 and 79 years old with acute or convalescent COVID-19.

The chain is built from TRBV7-9 and TRBJ2-6, with D perhaps matching TRBD1 (5 bases). The CDR3 loop spans 16 amino acids. Germline V CDR1 and CDR2: SEHNR, FQNEAQ (reference sequence). V lost 4 bases to trimming and J lost 1 base, with 11 bases between them. CDR3 amino acids: CASSSRGRSGANVLTF. CDR3 nucleotide sequence: TGTGCCAGCAGCTCAAGGGGTAGGTCTGGGGCCAACGTCCTGACTTTC.

This chain uses TRBV24-1 with TRBJ1-1; D call uncertain. The CDR3 is 13 residues long. Trimming took off 0 bases at V and 7 bases at J, with 8 bases between the two ends. Germline loops: CDR1 KGHDR, CDR2 SFDVKD. In DNA form, the CDR3 reads TGTGCCACCAGTGATTTGGTCACAGATGAAGCTTTCTTT. Translating it yields CATSDLVTDEAFF.

This clone appeared once. The J gene is TRBJ1-2, the V gene TRBV7-2; TRBD1 agrees at 7 bases. The CDR3 totals 14 residues. Germline values: CDR1 SGHTA, CDR2 FQGNSA. V lost 2 bases, J lost 8 bases, and 8 bases stayed unmatched. In DNA form, the CDR3 reads TGTGCCAGCAGCTTATACGACAGGGTGTCGGGCTACACCTTC. It translates to CASSLYDRVSGYTF.

This sequence joins TRBV5-4 and TRBJ2-5, with TRBD2 matching 9 bases. The CDR3 is 16 amino acids. Looked up from germline, CDR1 is SGHNT and CDR2 is YYREEE (reference sequence). V shed 2 bases and J 4 bases; nucleotides not matched to a gene: 9. The DNA for the CDR3 is TGTGCCAGCAGCTTAGGATTTAGCGGGAGTTCAGAGACCCAGTACTTC. As protein: CASSLGFSGSSETQYF.

The genes are TRBV5-1 and TRBJ2-5, with 7 bases identical to TRBD1. The CDR3 loop spans 15 amino acids. Germline V gene lookup returns CDR1 SGHRS and CDR2 YFSETQ. V dropped 4 bases and J dropped 4; count of bases not matched to a gene: 10. The CDR3, as DNA: TGCGCCAGCAGCCGTACCGCAGGGGGAAGAGAGACCCAGTACTTC. It encodes CASSRTAGGRETQYF. Drawing the rest from reference TRBV5-1 and TRBJ2-5, the complete variable domain is KAGVTQTPRYLIKTRGQQVTLSCSPISGHRSVSWYQQTPGQGLQFLFEYFSETQRNKGNFPGRFSGRQFSNSRSEMNVSTLELGDSALYLCASSRTAGGRETQYFGPGTRLLVL.

The table lists this clone with a count of one. This chain joins TRBV3-1 (or the pseudogene TRBV3-2) and TRBJ2-3; 13 bases are shared with TRBD2. Germline V gene data show CDR1 as LGHDT and CDR2 as YNNKEL (reference sequence). This CDR3 has 13 amino acids. J gave up 13 bases and V 4 bases, and 5 bases lay outside the gene matches. In nucleotides, the CDR3 is TGTGCCAGCAGCCCAGGACTAGCGGGGGCCAAGTATTTT. Translating gives CASSPGLAGAKYF.

This sequence joins TRBV5-8 and TRBJ1-4, with 7 bases aligning to TRBD1. Germline V gives CDR1 SGHTS, CDR2 YDEGEE. V dropped 4 bases and J dropped 6; count of bases not matched to a gene: 12. There are 16 residues in the CDR3. CDR3 amino acids: CASSPKYGTADEKLFF. The DNA of the CDR3 is TGTGCCAGCAGCCCTAAGTACGGGACAGCGGATGAAAAACTGTTTTTT.

This clone was recorded a few times. This sequence joins TRBV19 and TRBJ2-1; 7 bases match TRBD2. Trimming took 5 bases from V and 0 from J; bases not matched to a gene: 13. Germline-derived CDR1 and CDR2 are LNHDA and SQIVND (reference sequence). This CDR3 spans 18 amino acids. For the CDR3, the DNA is TGTGCCAGTAGTCTCCAGCCGGGAGGCTTTGTCTCCTACAATGAGCAGTTCTTC. Protein product: CASSLQPGGFVSYNEQFF.

The chain joins TRBV4-2 to TRBJ2-3; 14 nucleotides agree with TRBD2. Germline trimming cut 1 base from V and 6 bases from J; bases unmatched to any gene: 9. The CDR3 has 18 amino acids. CDR1 is LGHNA, CDR2 YNFKEQ, per germline. The CDR3 region has the DNA TGTGCCAGCAGCCAAGGTTTGACTAGCGGGAGGGGGACCGATACGCAGTATTTT. Translation gives CASSQGLTSGRGTDTQYF.

This clone occurred a few times. The chain links TRBV12-3 or TRBV12-4 to TRBJ1-2; 7 positions match TRBD1. The junction had 9 bases not matched to a gene; V was cut back by 6 bases and J by 8 bases. The CDR3 loop spans 13 amino acids. The CDR3 reads CASSRRQGRGYTF. In DNA form, the CDR3 reads TGTGCCAGCAGCCGCCGACAGGGACGGGGCTACACCTTC.